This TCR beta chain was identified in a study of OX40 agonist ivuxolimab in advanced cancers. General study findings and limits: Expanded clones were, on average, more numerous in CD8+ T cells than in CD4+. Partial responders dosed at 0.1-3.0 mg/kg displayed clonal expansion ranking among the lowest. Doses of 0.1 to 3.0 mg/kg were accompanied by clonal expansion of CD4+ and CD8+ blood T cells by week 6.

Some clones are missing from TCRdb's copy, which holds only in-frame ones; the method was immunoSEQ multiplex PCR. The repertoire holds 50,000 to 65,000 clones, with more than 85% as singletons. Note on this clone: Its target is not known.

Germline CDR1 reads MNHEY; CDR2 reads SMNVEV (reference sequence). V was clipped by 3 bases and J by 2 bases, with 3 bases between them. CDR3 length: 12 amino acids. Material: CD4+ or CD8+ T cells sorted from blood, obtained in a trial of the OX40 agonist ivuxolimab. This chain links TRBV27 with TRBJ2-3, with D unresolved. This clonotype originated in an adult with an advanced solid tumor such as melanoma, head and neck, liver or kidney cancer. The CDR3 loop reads CASSFNTDTQYF. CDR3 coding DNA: TGTGCCAGCAGTTTTAACACAGATACGCAGTATTTT.